The 16 T cell receptor beta chains below all came from one sample that was sequenced in a study of shared clonotypes between healthy human individuals. This table comes from immunoSEQ multiplex PCR, and its TCRdb copy is limited to in-frame clones, with some not included. This sample has 1.5 million to 2.5 million clones; about 94% occur once, and the top ten carry approximately 1%. Naive CD8 cells were CD45RO-negative, positively selected for CCR7, excluding terminally differentiated effector memory CD45RA+ cells. Material for sequencing was naive CD8+ T cells sorted from blood. These receptors were taken from a man aged 18 to 30 in good health.

The chain combines TRBV7-9 with TRBJ2-7, with D possibly being TRBD1 (6 bases). CDR1 SEHNR and CDR2 FQNEAQ come from the germline V gene (reference sequence). V was trimmed by 4 bases and J by 3 bases, leaving 22 bases between them. There are 17 residues in the CDR3. CDR3 bases: TGTGCCAGCAGCTCAACAGGGTACGGGCCTATTAACTACGAGCAGTACTTC. As protein: CASSSTGYGPINYEQYF. Looking up the rest from reference TRBV7-9 and TRBJ2-7 gives the full variable domain: DTGVSQNPRHKITKRGQNVTFRCDPISEHNRLYWYRQTLGQGPEFLTYFQNEAQLEKSRLLSDRFSAERPKGSFSTLEIQRTEQGDSAMYLCASSSTGYGPINYEQYFGPGTRLTVT.

The CDR3, as DNA: TGTGCCAGCAGCTTCTTCTTTTCTATCGGGACACTAACCTACGAGCAGTACTTC. It encodes CASSFFFSIGTLTYEQYF. The chain is built from TRBV11-2 and TRBJ2-7; a possible D gene is TRBD1 (6 bases). Germline V gene lookup returns CDR1 SGHAT and CDR2 FQNNGV. With 3 bases removed from V and 2 bases from J, the gap between germline ends came to 23 bases. The CDR3 length is 18 residues.

The genes are TRBV10-3 and TRBJ2-3; TRBD2 matches at 7 bases. The CDR3 is 15 amino acids. Germline V gene sequence: CDR1 ENHRY, CDR2 SYGVKD. V trimming: 3 bases; J trimming: 2 bases; junction bases outside the gene matches: 5. The CDR3 sequence: CAISDSGTITDTQYF. Written as DNA, the CDR3 is TGTGCCATCAGTGATTCCGGGACTATCACAGATACGCAGTATTTT.

With respect to this clone: The sample contains more than one DNA sequence encoding this CDR3. CDR3 loop: CASSFPGGTEAFF. The CDR3 nucleotides are TGTGCCAGCAGTTTTCCAGGGGGGACTGAAGCTTTCTTT. J is TRBJ1-1 and V is TRBV28; TRBD1 aligns across 7 bases. V lost 3 bases, J lost 5 bases, and 3 bases stayed unmatched. Germline V gives CDR1 MDHEN, CDR2 SYDVKM. This CDR3 is 13 amino acids long.

This chain uses TRBV13 with TRBJ2-7; 9 nucleotides align to TRBD2. This CDR3 comprises 14 residues. Trimming took 4 bases from V and 3 from J; bases not matched to a gene: 4. Germline values: CDR1 PRHDT, CDR2 FYEKMQ (reference sequence). The DNA of the CDR3 is TGTGCCAGCAGCTCCGGGACTAGCCGCTACGAGCAGTACTTC. It specifies CASSSGTSRYEQYF.

The chain uses TRBV19 and TRBJ2-5, with 8 positions matching TRBD2. CDR3 length: 15 amino acids. Trimming removed 4 bases from V and 4 bases from J; junction bases left unmatched: 8. Per the germline V gene, CDR1 is LNHDA and CDR2 is SQIVND (reference sequence). CDR3 nucleotide sequence: TGTGCCAGTAGTAGATTTAGCGGGACGGGAGAGACCCAGTACTTC. Amino acids: CASSRFSGTGETQYF.

The chain uses TRBV9 and TRBJ1-1; TRBD1 agrees at 9 bases. Germline trimming cut 4 bases from V and 5 bases from J; bases unmatched to any gene: 3. This CDR3 is 13 amino acids long. Germline V gene data show CDR1 as SGDLS and CDR2 as YYNGEE. CDR3 region: CASSRTGVTEAFF. In DNA form, the CDR3 reads TGTGCCAGCAGCCGGACAGGGGTTACTGAAGCTTTCTTT.

The V and J genes are TRBV5-6 and TRBJ2-7, with 9 bases aligning to TRBD1. The CDR3 is 14 amino acids. J gave up 4 bases and V 4 bases, and 6 bases lay outside the gene matches. Germline V gene lookup returns CDR1 SGHDT and CDR2 YYEEEE. The CDR3 DNA is TGTGCCAGCAGCGAAGGGGACAGGGAGTACGAGCAGTACTTC. It yields the protein CASSEGDREYEQYF. Combining the CDR3 with reference TRBV5-6 and TRBJ2-7 gives the whole variable domain DAGVTQSPTHLIKTRGQQVTLRCSPKSGHDTVSWYQQALGQGPQFIFQYYEEEERQRGNFPDRFSGHQFPNYSSELNVNALLLGDSALYLCASSEGDREYEQYFGPGTRLTVT.

The V call is TRBV6-6, the J call TRBJ1-3; the D is unclear. The CDR3 runs to 16 residues. Trimming left V 7 bases short and J 0 bases short, with 16 bases between. Germline V gene data show CDR1 as MNHNY and CDR2 as SVGAGI (reference sequence). The CDR3 DNA reads TGTGCCAGCACTCAGAAACCCATCCCCTCTGGAAACACCATATATTTT. As protein: CASTQKPIPSGNTIYF.

The V and J genes are TRBV27 and TRBJ2-7; 7 bases match TRBD2. The CDR3 extends over 14 amino acids. The germline V gene encodes CDR1 MNHEY and CDR2 SMNVEV (reference sequence). Trimming cost V 4 bases and J 6 bases; bases outside gene matches: 9. CDR3 sequence (DNA): TGTGCCAGCAGTTCCCGACTAGCTGTCTCCGAGCAGTACTTC. Its translation: CASSSRLAVSEQYF.

This clone came up a few times. The chain joins TRBV6-5 to TRBJ1-1; no definite D call. The germline V gene has CDR1 MNHEY and CDR2 SVGAGI. CDR3 length equals 13 residues. The V end was cut by 5 bases, the J end by 4 bases, with 11 bases between. The CDR3, as DNA: TGTGCCAGCAGTCCGGGTTGGGGCACTGAAGCTTTCTTT. This sequence encodes CASSPGWGTEAFF.

The chain joins TRBV7-2 to TRBJ2-2; 10 bases map to TRBD2. The length of the CDR3 is 17 residues. V trimming: 5 bases; J trimming: 9 bases; junction bases outside the gene matches: 15. CDR1 SGHTA and CDR2 FQGNSA come from the germline V gene. CDR3 region: CASSPIALAGVGRELFF. CDR3 coding DNA: TGTGCCAGCAGCCCAATTGCCCTAGCGGGGGTAGGTCGGGAGCTGTTTTTT.

V usage is TRBV27 and J usage is TRBJ2-2; D is uncertain. The CDR3 contains 15 residues. Germline V CDR1 and CDR2: MNHEY, SMNVEV (reference sequence). The V gene lost 3 bases and the J gene lost 10 bases, with 18 bases spanning the gap. The CDR3: CASSLGAVGSEELFF. The CDR3 DNA follows: TGTGCCAGCAGTTTGGGCGCAGTGGGGTCGGAGGAGCTGTTTTTT.

V and J are TRBV2 and TRBJ1-1; D uncertain. Trimming stripped 7 bases from V and 3 bases from J, with 18 bases between. The CDR3 totals 15 residues. CDR1 SNHLY and CDR2 FYNNEI come from the germline V gene. CDR3 loop: CASIGRAGFDTEAFF. The CDR3 DNA follows: TGTGCCAGCATTGGTAGGGCTGGTTTCGACACTGAAGCTTTCTTT. The whole variable domain, remainder taken from reference TRBV2 and TRBJ1-1, is EPEVTQTPSHQVTQMGQEVILRCVPISNHLYFYWYRQILGQKVEFLVSFYNNEISEKSEIFDDQFSVERPDGSNFTLKIRSTKLEDSAMYFCASIGRAGFDTEAFFGQGTRLTVV.

This chain connects TRBV11-2 to TRBJ2-3; 8 nucleotides agree with TRBD2. J was trimmed by 4 bases and V by 4 bases; bases with no gene match: 10. Germline V CDR1 and CDR2: SGHAT, FQNNGV. The CDR3 totals 16 residues. CDR3 region: CASSSRGGGPSDTQYF. The CDR3, as DNA: TGTGCCAGCAGCTCCAGGGGCGGGGGGCCATCAGATACGCAGTATTTT.

Note on this clone: The same CDR3 can be traced to other DNA sequences in this sample. The V call is TRBV7-9, the J call TRBJ1-2, with D hard to call. Trimming stripped 1 base from V and 8 bases from J, with 8 bases between. Germline CDR1 SEHNR, CDR2 FQNEAQ (reference sequence). The CDR3 sequence is 12 residues long. The CDR3 is CASSLGTGGYTF. The DNA of the CDR3 is TGTGCCAGCAGCTTAGGAACGGGCGGCTACACCTTC.